The 31 T cell receptor beta chains listed next were all sequenced from one sample in a study of CD8+ T cells in alopecia areata. Treatment defined: oral pan-JAK inhibitor, 5-10 mg twice daily. Reverse transcription of extracted RNA yielded cDNA, which provided the sequencing template. Some clones are missing from TCRdb's copy, which holds only in-frame ones; the method was immunoSEQ multiplex PCR. This sample has approximately 210,000 clones, with roughly 44% found just once. Sequences were derived from CD4+ T cells sorted from blood, sampled at approximately week 36, from a patient treated with tofacitinib. The receptors shown here come from a human donor with alopecia areata.

The chain has TRBV30 and TRBJ2-3; no definite D call. V dropped 0 bases and J dropped 5 bases, with 6 bases sitting between them. Germline V CDR1 and CDR2: GTSNPN, SVGIG (reference sequence). The CDR3 is 12 amino acids. CDR3 sequence: CAWSVQGDTQYF. CDR3 nucleotide sequence: TGTGCCTGGAGTGTACAAGGAGATACGCAGTATTTT.

The chain recombines TRBV15 with TRBJ1-1, with a possible D match to TRBD1 (5 bases). The CDR3 is made up of 16 amino acids. CDR1 LNHNV and CDR2 YYDKDF come from the germline V gene (reference sequence). V lost 2 bases to trimming and J lost 6 bases, with 19 bases between them. The CDR3 spells CATSRSWGTSASEAFF. The CDR3 nucleotides are TGTGCCACCAGCAGAAGTTGGGGGACTTCAGCTTCTGAAGCTTTCTTT.

V usage is TRBV7-8 and J usage is TRBJ2-1; D not resolved. CDR3 length: 14 residues. Deletions cut 5 bases from V and 5 bases from J, with 13 bases between. Germline V gene lookup returns CDR1 SGHVS and CDR2 FQNEAQ. The CDR3 bases are TGTGCCAGCAGCCCTACGGGCTGGGACAATGAGCAGTTCTTC. Protein sequence: CASSPTGWDNEQFF.

This chain links TRBV6-6 with TRBJ1-2; 7 nucleotides match TRBD1. V lost 5 bases to trimming and J lost 8 bases; unmatched junction nucleotides: 14. This CDR3 is 15 amino acids long. Looked up from germline, CDR1 is MNHNY and CDR2 is SVGAGI (reference sequence). Here the CDR3 reads CASSPLNLQGSGYTF. The CDR3 DNA sequence: TGTGCCAGCAGTCCCCTTAACTTACAGGGGAGCGGCTACACCTTC.

The chain recombines TRBV4-2 with TRBJ2-7; D is undetermined. This CDR3 is 13 amino acids long. Germline V gene sequence: CDR1 LGHNA, CDR2 YNFKEQ. Trimming left V 1 base short and J 2 bases short, with 6 bases between. CDR3 protein: CASSQVTPYEQYF. CDR3 nucleotides: TGTGCCAGCAGCCAAGTTACCCCCTACGAGCAGTACTTC.

In its sample, this clone was seen once. The chain links TRBV7-9 to TRBJ2-5; no clear D. Germline V lookup: CDR1 SEHNR, CDR2 FQNEAQ (reference sequence). Trimming pared 5 bases from V and 5 bases from J, leaving 3 bases between. CDR3 size: 10 residues. The CDR3 DNA reads as TGTGCCAGCAGCCCGGAGACCCAGTACTTC. Its translation is CASSPETQYF.

DNA of the CDR3: TGTGCTAGTGGTTTGGACCCAACGGGGGGCTACACCTTC. Translated: CASGLDPTGGYTF. The chain couples TRBV12-5 to TRBJ1-2; no firm D call. V was shortened by 1 base and J by 8 bases, with 11 bases between the two germline ends. The CDR3 is 13 residues long. The germline gives CDR1 LGHNT, CDR2 FRNRAP.

The gene calls are TRBV28 and TRBJ1-1; tentative D call: TRBD1 (5 bases). V was cut by 5 bases and J by 6 bases, with 19 bases left in between. Germline CDR1 is MDHEN and CDR2 is SYDVKM. The CDR3 totals 15 residues. CDR3 in amino acids: CASSSGSRGVAEAFF. Here the CDR3 DNA reads TGTGCCAGCAGTAGTGGTAGTAGGGGAGTGGCTGAAGCTTTCTTT.

V and J are TRBV30 and TRBJ2-5; D is perhaps TRBD2 (6 bases). The CDR3 is 14 residues long. Trimming stripped 0 bases from V and 4 bases from J, with 12 bases between. From germline, CDR1 is GTSNPN and CDR2 SVGIG (reference sequence). The CDR3 nucleotides read TGTGCCTGGAGTGTACTTAAGGGAGGAGAGACCCAGTACTTC. Protein product: CAWSVLKGGETQYF.

The rearrangement links TRBV14 to TRBJ2-4; possible D gene TRBD2, 6 bases. Trimming pared 3 bases from V and 6 bases from J, leaving 15 bases between. The CDR3 loop spans 15 amino acids. Germline loops: CDR1 SGHDN, CDR2 FVKESK. In DNA, the CDR3 is TGTGCCAGCAGCCAGAACGGGTACGGGGGAAACATTCAGTACTTC. It codes for CASSQNGYGGNIQYF.

This chain uses TRBV6-6 with TRBJ1-1; D is undetermined. Per the germline V gene, CDR1 is MNHNY and CDR2 is SVGAGI (reference sequence). The V and J ends lost 8 bases and 1 base respectively, with 11 bases between them. The CDR3 runs to 13 residues. The chain's CDR3 is CASRGAANTEAFF. The CDR3 nucleotides read TGTGCCAGCCGAGGCGCAGCGAACACTGAAGCTTTCTTT.

For this clone: This sample also contains other DNA sequences that code for the same CDR3. The CDR3: CASSPGLAGTYEQYF. In nucleotides, the CDR3 is TGTGCCAGCTCACCGGGACTAGCGGGAACCTACGAGCAGTACTTC. The V call is TRBV18, the J call TRBJ2-7, with TRBD2 matching 13 bases. This CDR3 is 15 amino acids long. Germline V gene data show CDR1 as KGHSH and CDR2 as LQKENI. The junction had 1 base not matched to a gene; V was cut back by 3 bases and J by 2 bases.

This clone turned up a few times. The chain links TRBV4-3 to TRBJ2-4; 11 bases fit TRBD2. This CDR3 spans 19 amino acids. J lost 3 bases, V lost 0 bases, and 10 bases had no gene match. CDR1 LGHNA and CDR2 YSLEER come from the germline V gene. The chain's CDR3 is CASSQESSLAGGVKNIQYF. The CDR3 DNA follows: TGCGCCAGCAGCCAAGAATCCTCCCTAGCGGGAGGAGTCAAAAACATTCAGTACTTC.

This clone has more than one count but fewer than ten. The chain is built from TRBV29-1 and TRBJ1-2, with D possibly TRBD1 on 6 matching bases. Trimming took off 4 bases at V and 6 bases at J, with 15 bases between the two ends. The CDR3 runs to 13 residues. Germline V gene lookup returns CDR1 SQVTM and CDR2 ANQGSEA. CDR3 bases: TGCAGCGTTGGTGTAGGGACACCGGATGGCTACACCTTC. It translates to CSVGVGTPDGYTF.

The chain couples TRBV5-4 to TRBJ2-6; D unresolved. V gave up 2 bases and J gave up 4 bases, with 10 bases separating them. CDR3 length: 15 amino acids. Germline CDR1 reads SGHNT; CDR2 reads YYREEE (reference sequence). The CDR3 spells CASSFWASGANVLTF. The DNA of the CDR3 is TGTGCCAGCAGCTTTTGGGCATCCGGGGCCAACGTCCTGACTTTC.

The V call is TRBV9, the J call TRBJ2-1; 12 nucleotides match TRBD2. Germline CDR1 SGDLS, CDR2 YYNGEE. Trimming took 0 bases from V and 1 from J; bases not matched to a gene: 2. The CDR3 runs to 17 residues. The CDR3: CASSVVGLAGSYNEQFF. The CDR3 DNA follows: TGTGCCAGCAGCGTAGTCGGACTAGCGGGATCCTACAATGAGCAGTTCTTC.

The J gene is TRBJ2-4, the V gene TRBV23-1; no clear D. TRBV23-1 is noted as an ORF with a role that remains uncertain. This CDR3 is built from 16 residues. V was pared by 4 bases and J by 1 base, with 14 bases between. CDR3 DNA sequence: TGCGCCAGCAGTCTCCTCCCTGGGTCGGCCAAAAACATTCAGTACTTC. Translated: CASSLLPGSAKNIQYF.

J is TRBJ1-5 and V is TRBV6-1; D is possibly TRBD1 (6 bases). This CDR3 contains 14 residues. V was cut by 9 bases and J by 0 bases, with 12 bases left in between. Germline V gene lookup returns CDR1 MNHNS and CDR2 SASEGT. The CDR3 reads CASTGQYSNQPQHF. DNA of the CDR3: TGTGCCAGTACCGGACAGTATAGCAATCAGCCCCAGCATTTT.

The gene calls are TRBV25-1 and TRBJ2-3; D gene ambiguous. CDR1 MGHDK and CDR2 SYGVNS come from the germline V gene. The germline V and J ends were trimmed by 4 bases and 0 bases, with 5 bases remaining between them. The CDR3 sequence is 13 residues long. The CDR3: CASSGASTDTQYF. CDR3 bases: TGTGCCAGCAGTGGGGCTAGCACAGATACGCAGTATTTT.

V gene TRBV30 combines with J gene TRBJ2-1; TRBD2 might be the D (5 bases). The CDR3 consists of 12 residues. The germline V and J ends were trimmed by 1 base and 10 bases, with 11 bases remaining between them. Germline loops: CDR1 GTSNPN, CDR2 SVGIG (reference sequence). CDR3 DNA sequence: TGTGCCTGGAGTGGGTCGGGGAAGGAGCAGTTCTTC. This gives the protein CAWSGSGKEQFF.

The rearrangement uses TRBV4-1 and TRBJ2-7; D unclear. The CDR3 is made up of 15 amino acids. The germline V gene encodes CDR1 MGHRA and CDR2 YSYEKL. V lost 1 base and J 9 bases, leaving 19 bases between the germline ends. CDR3 in amino acids: CASSQVTEMLRAQYF. The CDR3 region has the DNA TGCGCCAGCAGCCAAGTGACTGAAATGCTACGAGCGCAGTACTTC.

V is TRBV11-1 and J is TRBJ2-3; D is ambiguous. The CDR3 totals 13 residues. Germline loops: CDR1 SGHAT, CDR2 FQDESV (reference sequence). With 7 bases removed from V and 0 bases from J, the gap between germline ends came to 8 bases. CDR3 DNA sequence: TGTGCCAGCAAAGCAGTGAGCACAGATACGCAGTATTTT. Translation: CASKAVSTDTQYF.

This chain joins TRBV5-1 and TRBJ2-5; 8 bases fit TRBD2. This CDR3 comprises 18 residues. The germline V gene encodes CDR1 SGHRS and CDR2 YFSETQ. The ends lost 3 bases at V and 4 bases at J; junction bases unmatched: 17. DNA of the CDR3: TGCGCCAGCAGCTGGCAGGGAGACGGGGTAGCGGGACGAGAGACCCAGTACTTC. This codes for CASSWQGDGVAGRETQYF. The full variable domain, in which reference TRBV5-1 and TRBJ2-5 provide the parts outside the CDR3, is KAGVTQTPRYLIKTRGQQVTLSCSPISGHRSVSWYQQTPGQGLQFLFEYFSETQRNKGNFPGRFSGRQFSNSRSEMNVSTLELGDSALYLCASSWQGDGVAGRETQYFGPGTRLLVL.

This rearrangement joins TRBV2 to TRBJ2-5; D is uncertain. The length of the CDR3 is 10 residues. Germline V lookup: CDR1 SNHLY, CDR2 FYNNEI. V was shortened by 1 base and J by 6 bases, with 0 bases between the two germline ends. CDR3 protein: CASSEETQYF. In DNA, the CDR3 is TGTGCCAGCAGTGAAGAGACCCAGTACTTC. Variable domain in full (rest from reference TRBV2 and TRBJ2-5): EPEVTQTPSHQVTQMGQEVILRCVPISNHLYFYWYRQILGQKVEFLVSFYNNEISEKSEIFDDQFSVERPDGSNFTLKIRSTKLEDSAMYFCASSEETQYFGPGTRLLVL.

Remarks on this clone: Other DNA sequences of this sample code for an identical CDR3. V usage is TRBV25-1 and J usage is TRBJ1-4; 7 positions agree with TRBD1. The germline CDR1 and CDR2 sequences are MGHDK and SYGVNS. This CDR3 has 15 residues. After removal of 1 base from V and 7 bases from J, the junction contained 6 bases not matched to a gene. Here the CDR3 reads CASSESRGRGEKLFF. As DNA, the CDR3 is TGTGCCAGCAGTGAATCCAGGGGGAGGGGTGAAAAACTGTTTTTT. Variable domain in full (rest from reference TRBV25-1 and TRBJ1-4): EADIYQTPRYLVIGTGKKITLECSQTMGHDKMYWYQQDPGMELHLIHYSYGVNSTEKGDLSSESTVSRIRTEHFPLTLESARPSHTSQYLCASSESRGRGEKLFFGSGTQLSVL.

The chain joins TRBV2 to TRBJ2-3; D may be TRBD2 (5 bases). The CDR3 is 15 residues long. CDR1 is SNHLY, CDR2 FYNNEI, per germline. V lost 1 base, J lost 1 base, and 9 bases lay in between. The CDR3 loop reads CASSEGVRGTDTQYF. The CDR3 bases are TGTGCCAGCAGTGAAGGCGTGCGGGGCACAGATACGCAGTATTTT.

The CDR3 here is CASSEVIPRTWPYEQYF. CDR3 DNA: TGTGCCAGCAGTGAAGTGATCCCCCGGACATGGCCTTACGAGCAGTACTTC. The V call is TRBV6-1, the J call TRBJ2-7, with D perhaps matching TRBD1 (5 bases). The length of the CDR3 is 17 residues. Germline loops: CDR1 MNHNS, CDR2 SASEGT. V lost 1 base and J lost 4, with 20 bases in between.

The chain carries TRBV7-3 and TRBJ2-7; D is uncertain. Germline V gene lookup returns CDR1 SGHTA and CDR2 FQGTGA. Trimming left V 3 bases short and J 0 bases short, with 6 bases between. CDR3 length equals 13 residues. This CDR3 reads CASSLDHSYEQYF. The CDR3 DNA reads TGTGCCAGCAGCTTGGACCACTCCTACGAGCAGTACTTC.

The gene calls are TRBV7-9 and TRBJ2-5; 9 bases are a match to TRBD2. Germline V CDR1 and CDR2: SEHNR, FQNEAQ (reference sequence). The CDR3 is made up of 16 amino acids. V was clipped by 5 bases and J by 5 bases; unmatched bases: 12. The CDR3 DNA reads TGTGCCAGCAGCCTTAGGGCGGGAGGGCTAGCGGAGACCCAGTACTTC. Protein: CASSLRAGGLAETQYF.

This clone occurred once. The identical CDR3 is also encoded by other nucleotide sequences in the sample. This chain links TRBV29-1 with TRBJ2-5; tentatively, D is TRBD1 (7 bases). Germline-derived CDR1 and CDR2 are SQVTM and ANQGSEA. The germline V and J ends were trimmed by 4 bases and 5 bases, with 11 bases remaining between them. The CDR3 runs to 12 residues. CDR3 nucleotides: TGCAGCGTTGTTCCAGGGGGGGAGACCCAGTACTTC. Its translation is CSVVPGGETQYF.

The rearrangement joins TRBV7-2 to TRBJ2-1; no definite D call. Trimming removed 4 bases at V and 2 bases at J, with 9 bases between. The CDR3 consists of 14 residues. Germline V gene data show CDR1 as SGHTA and CDR2 as FQGNSA. Here the CDR3 DNA reads TGTGCCAGCAGCTACCAAAGTCCCTACAATGAGCAGTTCTTC. It is translated as CASSYQSPYNEQFF.